One T cell receptor (beta chain) is described in this entry. This sample was included in a study of blood T cell repertoires in COVID-19. V dropped 8 bases and J dropped 5; count of bases not matched to a gene: 17. The CDR3 loop spans 18 amino acids. Germline values: CDR1 SNHLY, CDR2 FYNNEI. Data came from immunoSEQ multiplex PCR; TCRdb stores just in-frame clones and leaves some out. In the table there are 60,000 to 70,000 clones, about 86% of which are singletons. Sequencing was carried out using peripheral blood. The clonotype originates from a woman aged 55-70 years with acute or convalescent COVID-19. The V call is TRBV2, the J call TRBJ2-5; the match to TRBD2 covers 13 bases. The CDR3 loop reads CASATHRTSGGGGETQYF. In DNA form, the CDR3 reads TGTGCCAGCGCAACCCACCGGACTAGCGGGGGTGGGGGGGAGACCCAGTACTTC.